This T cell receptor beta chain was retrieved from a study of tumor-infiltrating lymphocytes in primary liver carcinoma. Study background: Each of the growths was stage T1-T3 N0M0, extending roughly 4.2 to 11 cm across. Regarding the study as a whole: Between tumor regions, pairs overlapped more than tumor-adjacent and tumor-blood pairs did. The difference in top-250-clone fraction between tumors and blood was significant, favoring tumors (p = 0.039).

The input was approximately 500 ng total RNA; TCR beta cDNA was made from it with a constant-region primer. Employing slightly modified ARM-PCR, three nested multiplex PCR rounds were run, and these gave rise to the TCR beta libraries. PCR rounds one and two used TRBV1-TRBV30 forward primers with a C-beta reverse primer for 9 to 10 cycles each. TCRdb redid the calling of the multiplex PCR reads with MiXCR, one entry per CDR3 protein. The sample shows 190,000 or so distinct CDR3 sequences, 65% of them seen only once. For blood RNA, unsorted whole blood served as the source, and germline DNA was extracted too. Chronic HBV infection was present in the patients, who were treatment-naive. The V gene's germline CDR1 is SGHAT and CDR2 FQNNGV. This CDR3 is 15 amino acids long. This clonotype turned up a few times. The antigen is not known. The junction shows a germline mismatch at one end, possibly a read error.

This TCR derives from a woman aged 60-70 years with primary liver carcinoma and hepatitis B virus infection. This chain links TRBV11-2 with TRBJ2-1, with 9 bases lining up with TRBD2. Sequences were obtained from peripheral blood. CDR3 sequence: CTSSLRLAVGNEQFF. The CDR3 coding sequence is TGTACCAGCAGCTTGAGACTAGCGGTGGGCAATGAGCAGTTCTTC.